These T cell receptor beta chains were read from a single sample in a study of T cell repertoires in cytomegalovirus infection. Their recognized antigens are unknown. TCRdb called the reads again in MiXCR, with one record for every CDR3 protein. This table holds more than 300,000 distinct CDR3 sequences, about 35% found once. Sequenced material: cultured PBMCs, taken from culture after CMV antigen stimulation. These receptors were obtained from a human donor in good health (CMV status not recorded). Some clones in this sample may be carry-over from other donors' samples. The CDR3 runs from the conserved cysteine through the conserved F or W. The order of the fields is clone size, J gene, V gene, D gene, CDR3 protein, CDR3 DNA. D genes are given only for firm matches. Size is omitted from some rows. Given values are once, few, many or a class for expanded clones.

few	TRBJ1-4	TRBV19	TRBD1	CASSLATGETRNPFYIYEKLFF	TGTGCCAGTAGTCTCGCGACAGGGGAGACAAGAAACCCCTTCTACATTTATGAAAAACTGTTTTTT
-	TRBJ2-3	TRBV3-1	-	CASSPYQGDTQYF	TGTGCCAGCAGCCCATATCAAGGGGATACGCAGTATTTT
-	TRBJ2-1	TRBV5-4	TRBD2	CASSVSGRANNEQFF	TGTGCCAGCAGTGTGAGCGGGAGGGCCAACAATGAGCAGTTCTTC
-	TRBJ1-1	TRBV7-9	-	CASRAVGPEAFF	TGTGCCAGCAGGGCCGTGGGGCCGGAAGCTTTCTTT
-	TRBJ2-5	TRBV6-2/TRBV6-3	TRBD2	CASSELRGRASETQYF	TGTGCCAGCAGTGAGCTCCGGGGGAGGGCCTCTGAGACCCAGTACTTC
-	TRBJ2-1	TRBV12-3/TRBV12-4	TRBD1	CASSRQGGNEQFF	TGTGCCAGCAGTCGACAGGGGGGTAATGAGCAGTTCTTC
-	TRBJ1-2	TRBV7-2	TRBD1	CASSLAPQGNYGYTF	TGTGCCAGCAGCTTAGCTCCACAGGGGAACTATGGCTACACCTTC
few	TRBJ2-1	TRBV12-3/TRBV12-4	TRBD2	CASRERELRNEQFF	TGTGCCAGCAGGGAGCGGGAGTTAAGGAATGAGCAGTTCTTC
-	TRBJ2-1	TRBV7-9	TRBD2	CASSLKLRLAVYNEQFF	TGTGCCAGCAGCTTAAAGCTTCGACTAGCGGTCTACAATGAGCAGTTCTTC
-	TRBJ2-5	TRBV11-2	-	CASSRRGDQYF	TGTGCCAGCAGCCGACGGGGCGACCAGTACTTC
few	TRBJ1-1	TRBV19	TRBD1	CASSTPGTDNTEAFF	TGTGCCAGTAGTACCCCCGGGACAGACAACACTGAAGCTTTCTTT
-	TRBJ1-3	TRBV12-3/TRBV12-4	-	CAAGIGNTIYF	TGTGCCGCGGGGATTGGAAACACCATATATTTT
once	TRBJ2-1	TRBV6-2/TRBV6-3	TRBD2	CASSYSILPLAGSSYNEQFF	TGTGCCAGCAGTTACTCGATCTTGCCCCTAGCGGGGAGCTCCTACAATGAGCAGTTCTTC
-	TRBJ2-7	TRBV2	TRBD2	CASALGGGSEQYF	TGTGCCAGCGCCCTCGGGGGAGGGAGCGAGCAGTACTTC
many	TRBJ1-5	TRBV7-6	TRBD1	CASSPDRTSNQPQHF	TGTGCCAGCAGCCCGGACAGGACTAGCAATCAGCCCCAGCATTTT
-	TRBJ1-1	TRBV7-8	-	CASSSGPVDTEAFF	TGTGCCAGCAGCTCTGGGCCAGTGGACACTGAAGCTTTCTTT
-	TRBJ1-1	TRBV7-9	-	CASSGLTNTEAFF	TGTGCCAGCAGCGGGCTTACGAACACTGAAGCTTTCTTT
-	TRBJ1-1	TRBV10-3	-	CAISDQGSTEAFF	TGTGCCATCAGTGATCAGGGCTCCACTGAAGCTTTCTTT
-	TRBJ2-2	TRBV18	-	CASSPVGVAANTGELFF	TGTGCCAGCTCACCAGTTGGCGTAGCCGCGAACACCGGGGAGCTGTTTTTT
-	TRBJ1-2	TRBV24-1	-	CATSFGASGGYTF	TGTGCCACCAGTTTTGGGGCGTCAGGCGGCTACACCTTC
-	TRBJ2-7	TRBV30	-	CAWGHESSYEQYF	TGTGCCTGGGGACACGAATCTTCCTACGAGCAGTACTTC
-	TRBJ2-1	TRBV27	-	CASKLTTFSYNEQFF	TGTGCCAGCAAGTTGACCACCTTCTCCTACAATGAGCAGTTCTTC
-	TRBJ2-1	TRBV7-6	-	CASSSGLGGGGEQFF	TGTGCCAGCAGCTCGGGACTAGGAGGGGGCGGTGAGCAGTTCTTC
-	TRBJ1-4	TRBV10-1	-	CASSPSTGAANEKLFF	TGCGCCAGCAGCCCTTCGACAGGCGCAGCTAATGAAAAACTGTTTTTT
once	TRBJ1-5	TRBV12-3/TRBV12-4	TRBD1	CASSSTGTGTPYQPQHF	TGTGCCAGCAGTTCCACTGGGACAGGGACACCCTATCAGCCCCAGCATTTT
-	TRBJ2-2	TRBV6-1	-	CASSEALNYPNTGELFF	TGTGCCAGCAGTGAAGCGCTGAACTACCCGAACACCGGGGAGCTGTTTTTT
-	TRBJ1-1	TRBV2	-	CASSGVPGASTEAFF	TGTGCCAGCAGTGGAGTCCCAGGGGCATCGACTGAAGCTTTCTTT
once	TRBJ1-1	TRBV2	-	CAIAQTNTEAFF	TGTGCCATCGCACAGACGAACACTGAAGCTTTCTTT
-	TRBJ1-2	TRBV6-6	-	CASSYYVRGRDGYTF	TGTGCCAGCAGTTACTACGTTCGGGGGAGGGATGGCTACACCTTC
-	TRBJ1-1	TRBV28	-	CASSLEGLVVAEAFF	TGTGCCAGCAGTCTCGAGGGACTGGTGGTCGCTGAAGCTTTCTTT
-	TRBJ1-6	TRBV7-9	TRBD1	CASSDPGQAYNSPLHF	TGTGCCAGCAGCGATCCGGGACAGGCTTATAATTCACCCCTCCACTTT
few	TRBJ1-1	TRBV12-3/TRBV12-4	TRBD1	CASSTGGTAEAFF	TGTGCCAGCAGTACAGGGGGTACGGCTGAAGCTTTCTTT
-	TRBJ1-2	TRBV7-6	-	CASGPAGRANYGYTF	TGTGCCAGCGGCCCCGCCGGGAGAGCCAACTATGGCTACACCTTC
many	TRBJ2-1	TRBV7-2	TRBD2	CASSSLTGTRFGFDEQFF	TGTGCCAGCAGCTCCTTAACCGGGACTAGATTTGGATTCGATGAGCAGTTCTTC
-	TRBJ2-5	TRBV24-1	TRBD2	CATSDLGAGGETQYF	TGTGCCACCAGTGATTTGGGAGCGGGGGGAGAGACCCAGTACTTC
-	TRBJ1-2	TRBV6-2/TRBV6-3	-	CASSYSEPDSLYGYTF	TGTGCCAGCAGTTATTCTGAGCCCGACAGCCTCTATGGCTACACCTTC
many	TRBJ2-2	TRBV7-6	-	CASSLVPYTGELFF	TGTGCCAGCAGCTTAGTCCCTTACACCGGGGAGCTGTTTTTT
once	TRBJ2-1	TRBV27	TRBD2	CANSYPGLAGGLEQFF	TGTGCCAACAGTTACCCTGGACTAGCGGGAGGCTTGGAGCAGTTCTTC
many	TRBJ2-1	TRBV7-9	-	CASSFRNEQFF	TGTGCCAGCAGTTTTCGCAATGAGCAGTTCTTC
-	TRBJ2-1	TRBV7-2	-	CTSSPFGPGEQFF	TGTACCAGCAGCCCCTTTGGTCCAGGGGAGCAGTTCTTC
many	TRBJ2-1	TRBV12-3/TRBV12-4	TRBD1	CASSPAAGTGSSYNEQFF	TGTGCCAGCAGTCCGGCAGCCGGGACAGGGAGCTCCTACAATGAGCAGTTCTTC
-	TRBJ2-7	TRBV7-2	TRBD2	CASSQPSSGRASEQYF	TGTGCCAGCAGCCAACCGTCTAGCGGGAGGGCATCCGAGCAGTACTTC
-	TRBJ1-1	TRBV4-1	-	CASSQVVTVFTEAFF	TGCGCCAGCAGCCAAGTGGTCACGGTTTTCACTGAAGCTTTCTTT
few	TRBJ1-5	TRBV19	-	CASSIDLRRGTSNQPQHF	TGTGCCAGTAGTATAGATCTAAGGAGGGGAACAAGCAATCAGCCCCAGCATTTT
-	TRBJ2-1	TRBV28	-	CASVTAPYNEQFF	TGTGCCAGCGTCACAGCCCCATACAATGAGCAGTTCTTC